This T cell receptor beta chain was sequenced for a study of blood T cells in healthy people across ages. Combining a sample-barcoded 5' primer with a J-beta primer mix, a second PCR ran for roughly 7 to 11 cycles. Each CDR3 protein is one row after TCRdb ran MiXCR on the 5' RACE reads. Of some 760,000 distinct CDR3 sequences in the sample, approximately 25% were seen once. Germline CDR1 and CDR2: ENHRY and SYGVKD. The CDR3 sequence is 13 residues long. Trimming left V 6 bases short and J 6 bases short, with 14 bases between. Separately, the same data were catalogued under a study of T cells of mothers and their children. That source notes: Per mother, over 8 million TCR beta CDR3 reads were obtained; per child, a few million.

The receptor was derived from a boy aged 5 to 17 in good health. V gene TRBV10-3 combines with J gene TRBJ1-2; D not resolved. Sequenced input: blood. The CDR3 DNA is TGTGCCATCAGGGAGGCCGCGGGTAATGGCTACACCTTC. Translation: CAIREAAGNGYTF.